The sequence of this TCR beta chain was determined in a study of blood T cell repertoires in COVID-19. Here immunoSEQ multiplex PCR was the method, and the copy in TCRdb shows in-frame clones only, minus some. The sample consists of around 120,000 clones, about three quarters of them appearing once. The CDR3 is 14 residues long. The germline V gene encodes CDR1 MNHEY and CDR2 SVGAGI. V lost 2 bases to trimming and J lost 4 bases; unmatched junction nucleotides: 2. The clonotype originates from a man in his sixties or seventies with acute or convalescent COVID-19. The genes are TRBV6-5 and TRBJ1-5, with 7 positions matching TRBD1. What was sequenced was peripheral blood. The CDR3 loop is CASSYTTGNQPQHF. CDR3 DNA sequence: TGTGCCAGCAGTTACACGACAGGGAATCAGCCCCAGCATTTT.